This is a list of T cell receptor beta chains from one sample in a study of T cells in Graves' hyperthyroidism and ophthalmopathy. From the multiplex PCR reads, TCRdb called clonotypes with MiXCR, one entry per CDR3 protein. Of 300,000 to 400,000 distinct CDR3 sequences in the sample, around 13% were seen once. Sequenced input: blood. These receptors all stem from an older woman with Graves' hyperthyroidism. Each CDR3 is given with its conserved first and last residue. A D gene is named only where the DNA matches it firmly. Clone size appears in some rows only: once, few, many, or a class for an expanded clone.

D: TRBD1
V: TRBV20-1
J: TRBJ1-5
size: few
CDR3: CSAQGAGQPQHF
DNA: TGCAGTGCTCAGGGGGCCGGGCAGCCCCAGCATTTT

D: TRBD2
V: TRBV7-3
J: TRBJ2-1
size: once
CDR3: CASSLTGTSADNEQFF
DNA: TGTGCCAGCAGCTTAACCGGGACTAGTGCAGACAATGAGCAGTTCTTC

D: NA
V: TRBV24-1
J: TRBJ2-5
size: many
CDR3: CATSDSGMGQETQYF
DNA: TGTGCCACCAGTGATTCAGGGATGGGGCAAGAGACCCAGTACTTC

D: NA
V: TRBV18
J: TRBJ2-7
size: few
CDR3: CASSPSGVTLEQYF
DNA: TGTGCCAGCTCACCGTCGGGGGTGACCCTCGAGCAGTACTTC

D: NA
V: TRBV6-1
J: TRBJ2-7
size: many
CDR3: CASSSTGSSTYEQYF
DNA: TGTGCCAGCAGTTCAACAGGGTCCTCCACCTACGAGCAGTACTTC

D: TRBD2
V: TRBV5-1
J: TRBJ2-3
size: many
CDR3: CASSLRFQRGTDTQYF
DNA: TGCGCCAGCAGCTTACGATTCCAGCGGGGAACAGATACGCAGTATTTT

D: TRBD2
V: TRBV15
J: TRBJ2-2
size: NA
CDR3: CATSGAKYGRANTGELFF
DNA: TGTGCCACCAGCGGAGCAAAGTACGGGAGGGCGAACACCGGGGAGCTGTTTTTT

D: TRBD2
V: TRBV7-9
J: TRBJ2-7
size: NA
CDR3: CASSPGTTSGSGEQYF
DNA: TGTGCCAGCAGCCCCGGGACGACTAGCGGGAGCGGGGAGCAGTACTTC

D: NA
V: TRBV18
J: TRBJ2-5
size: many
CDR3: CASWDLRPETQYF
DNA: TGTGCCAGCTGGGACTTGCGCCCAGAGACCCAGTACTTC

D: TRBD2
V: TRBV5-6
J: TRBJ2-7
size: few
CDR3: CASSFTSGRAYEQYF
DNA: TGTGCCAGCAGCTTTACTAGCGGGAGGGCCTACGAGCAGTACTTC

D: TRBD1
V: TRBV7-2
J: TRBJ2-1
size: many
CDR3: CASSKNIADRAYNEQFF
DNA: TGTGCCAGCAGCAAGAATATAGCTGACAGGGCCTACAATGAGCAGTTCTTC

D: NA
V: TRBV5-5
J: TRBJ2-1
size: few
CDR3: CASSPVGAGQFF
DNA: TGTGCCAGCAGCCCGGTCGGGGCCGGACAGTTCTTC

D: TRBD2
V: TRBV13
J: TRBJ2-7
size: many
CDR3: CASSSGLADAYEQYF
DNA: TGTGCCAGCAGCTCAGGACTAGCGGATGCCTACGAGCAGTACTTC

D: NA
V: TRBV20-1
J: TRBJ2-7
size: NA
CDR3: CSGMGGQVYEQYF
DNA: TGCAGTGGCATGGGCGGCCAGGTCTACGAGCAGTACTTC

D: NA
V: TRBV7-9
J: TRBJ2-1
size: many
CDR3: CASSFEVWGSYNEQFF
DNA: TGTGCCAGCAGCTTCGAGGTATGGGGATCCTACAATGAGCAGTTCTTC

D: NA
V: TRBV24-1
J: TRBJ2-5
size: many
CDR3: CATSDSGWGAQETQYF
DNA: TGTGCCACCAGTGATTCGGGGTGGGGGGCCCAAGAGACCCAGTACTTC

D: NA
V: TRBV20-1
J: TRBJ2-1
size: many
CDR3: CSARKGGIGNEQFF
DNA: TGCAGTGCTAGGAAAGGCGGGATAGGGAATGAGCAGTTCTTC

D: NA
V: TRBV27
J: TRBJ2-2
size: many
CDR3: CASSSGGELFF
DNA: TGTGCCAGCAGTTCAGGAGGGGAGCTGTTTTTT

D: NA
V: TRBV11-3
J: TRBJ1-1
size: many
CDR3: CASSLAAGLEAFF
DNA: TGTGCCAGCAGCTTAGCCGCCGGGCTGGAAGCTTTCTTT

D: NA
V: TRBV19
J: TRBJ2-1
size: NA
CDR3: CASTARGGEQFF
DNA: TGTGCCAGTACGGCCCGCGGTGGGGAGCAGTTCTTC

D: NA
V: TRBV19
J: TRBJ2-5
size: few
CDR3: CASSISTLQETQYF
DNA: TGTGCCAGTAGTATATCTACCCTACAAGAGACCCAGTACTTC

D: NA
V: TRBV2
J: TRBJ1-2
size: many
CDR3: CASRVQTLKGYTF
DNA: TGTGCCAGCAGGGTACAGACCCTTAAAGGCTACACCTTC

D: NA
V: TRBV12-3/TRBV12-4
J: TRBJ2-7
size: many
CDR3: CASSPASFSGEQYF
DNA: TGTGCCAGCAGCCCCGCTAGCTTCAGCGGCGAGCAGTACTTC

D: TRBD2
V: TRBV12-3/TRBV12-4
J: TRBJ2-2
size: many
CDR3: CASRATSAFTGELFF
DNA: TGTGCCAGCAGGGCGACTAGCGCATTCACCGGGGAGCTGTTTTTT

D: NA
V: TRBV13
J: TRBJ2-1
size: many
CDR3: CASSQSQWAFYNEQFF
DNA: TGTGCCAGCAGCCAGAGCCAATGGGCCTTTTACAATGAGCAGTTCTTC